The 24 T cell receptor beta chains presented below share a single source sample, sequenced in a study of cytomegalovirus exposure and HLA in healthy donors. Amplification used 60 Vbeta primers and 13 Jbeta primers. Sequencing used immunoSEQ multiplex PCR; TCRdb keeps in-frame clones, though not all of them. Found here are around 97,000 clones, about three quarters of them singletons; the top ten hold less than 4.5%. Sequencing input: PBMCs. Source of these receptors: a man aged 35 to 55 in good health and CMV-seronegative.

This chain uses TRBV7-2 with TRBJ2-7, with unresolved D. The CDR3 covers 14 residues. V was cut by 5 bases and J by 0 bases, with 11 bases left in between. The germline gives CDR1 SGHTA, CDR2 FQGNSA. The CDR3 bases are TGTGCCAGCAGCCCCGAGGTGAGCTCCTACGAGCAGTACTTC. Amino acids: CASSPEVSSYEQYF. The whole variable domain, remainder taken from reference TRBV7-2 and TRBJ2-7, is GAGVSQSPSNKVTEKGKDVELRCDPISGHTALYWYRQSLGQGLEFLIYFQGNSAPDKSGLPSDRFSAERTGGSVSTLTIQRTQQEDSAVYLCASSPEVSSYEQYFGPGTRLTVT.

The chain uses TRBV7-7 and TRBJ1-1; D is unclear. This CDR3 has 13 amino acids. With 1 base removed from V and 1 base from J, the gap between germline ends came to 4 bases. Germline CDR1 and CDR2: SSHAT and FNYEAQ (reference sequence). CDR3 DNA sequence: TGTGCCAGCAGCTTAGATAGGAACACTGAAGCTTTCTTT. As protein: CASSLDRNTEAFF. The full variable domain, rest sourced from reference TRBV7-7 and TRBJ1-1, is GAGVSQSPRYKVTKRGQDVTLRCDPISSHATLYWYQQALGQGPEFLTYFNYEAQPDKSGLPSDRFSAERPEGSISTLTIQRTEQRDSAMYRCASSLDRNTEAFFGQGTRLTVV.

The DNA for the CDR3 is TGTGCCAGCAGCAAAGGACAGGCCCGGAGGACCCAGTACTTC. Translation: CASSKGQARRTQYF. The chain recombines TRBV5-4 with TRBJ2-5; TRBD1 agrees at 7 bases. CDR1 is SGHNT, CDR2 YYREEE, per germline (reference sequence). V lost 4 bases and J lost 7; bases outside the gene matches: 10. The CDR3 totals 14 residues.

V gene TRBV7-8 combines with J gene TRBJ1-2; D may be TRBD1 (5 bases). Germline V lookup: CDR1 SGHVS, CDR2 FQNEAQ. The CDR3 loop spans 16 amino acids. Trimming pared 2 bases from V and 4 bases from J, leaving 17 bases between. DNA of the CDR3: TGTGCCAGCAGCTTACGTGATAGGGGCCAACTCTATGGCTACACCTTC. Amino acid sequence: CASSLRDRGQLYGYTF.

This clone has just a few counts. V gene TRBV4-1 combines with J gene TRBJ2-1, with TRBD1 as a possible D gene (6 bases). This CDR3 has 17 residues. The V end lost 3 bases, the J end lost 1 base, and 16 bases lay between the germline ends. Germline values: CDR1 MGHRA, CDR2 YSYEKL. In DNA, the CDR3 is TGCGCCAGCAGCCACCGAACAGGGATTGGGTCCTACAATGAGCAGTTCTTC. Protein sequence: CASSHRTGIGSYNEQFF.

The rearrangement uses TRBV5-6 and TRBJ2-3; D ambiguous. The germline V gene has CDR1 SGHDT and CDR2 YYEEEE. This CDR3 region has 14 residues. Between the trimmed V and J ends, which lost 1 base and 3 bases, there was a span of 9 bases. Here the CDR3 reads CASSLYPETDTQYF. The CDR3 region has the DNA TGTGCCAGCAGCTTGTACCCCGAGACAGATACGCAGTATTTT.

As for this clone: In the same sample, other DNA sequences code for this CDR3. The chain combines TRBV29-1 with TRBJ1-1; TRBD1 agrees at 9 bases. Germline loops: CDR1 SQVTM, CDR2 ANQGSEA. Germline trimming cut 7 bases from V and 1 base from J; bases unmatched to any gene: 10. This CDR3 is 15 amino acids long. The CDR3 region has the DNA TGCAGCGGGTACAGGGGGCGGATGTCGAACACTGAAGCTTTCTTT. As protein: CSGYRGRMSNTEAFF.

The V gene is TRBV27, the J gene TRBJ1-1, with D perhaps matching TRBD1 (5 bases). With 6 bases removed from V and 0 bases from J, the gap between germline ends came to 11 bases. Germline CDR1 and CDR2: MNHEY and SMNVEV (reference sequence). The CDR3 runs to 14 residues. In DNA, the CDR3 is TGTGCCAGCAGACCCGACAGCGTGAACACTGAAGCTTTCTTT. Encoded protein: CASRPDSVNTEAFF.

The table lists this clone with a few counts. The chain uses TRBV4-3 and TRBJ2-7; TRBD2 is a possible D gene (6 bases). Germline V CDR1 and CDR2: LGHNA, YSLEER. CDR3 length: 14 residues. V dropped 3 bases and J dropped 8 bases, with 17 bases sitting between them. The chain's CDR3 is CASSHDEGLSQQYF. The CDR3 DNA sequence: TGCGCCAGCAGCCACGATGAGGGACTTTCTCAGCAGTACTTC.

This sequence joins TRBV6-5 and TRBJ1-2, with 9 nucleotides matching TRBD1. Germline V gives CDR1 MNHEY, CDR2 SVGAGI. The V and J ends lost 5 bases and 6 bases, in that order; junction bases with no gene match: 7. This CDR3 spans 14 amino acids. The CDR3: CASSGPGQGDGYTF. CDR3 DNA sequence: TGTGCCAGCAGTGGGCCGGGACAGGGCGATGGCTACACCTTC.

The J gene is TRBJ1-4, the V gene TRBV10-3; tentative D call: TRBD1 (6 bases). This CDR3 has 14 amino acids. Per germline, CDR1 ENHRY and CDR2 SYGVKD. With 9 bases removed from V and 8 bases from J, the gap between germline ends came to 19 bases. The CDR3 loop reads CAIGGNRGEEKLFF. DNA for the CDR3: TGTGCCATAGGGGGTAATCGAGGAGAGGAAAAACTGTTTTTT.

The V and J genes are TRBV5-6 and TRBJ2-4; D is unclear. The CDR3 totals 12 residues. Trimming removed 2 bases from V and 9 bases from J, with 9 bases in between. CDR1 is SGHDT, CDR2 YYEEEE, per germline. The CDR3 protein is CASSFGDSIQYF. As DNA, the CDR3 is TGTGCCAGCAGCTTCGGAGATAGCATTCAGTACTTC.

The chain links TRBV7-2 to TRBJ2-1, with TRBD1 matching 11 bases. CDR1 and CDR2 (germline): SGHTA, FQGNSA. Trimming cost V 5 bases and J 6 bases; bases outside gene matches: 6. This CDR3 contains 15 residues. The CDR3 here is CASSARDRGSNEQFF. CDR3 coding DNA: TGTGCCAGCAGCGCCCGGGACAGGGGGTCCAATGAGCAGTTCTTC. Based on the CDR3 plus reference TRBV7-2 and TRBJ2-1, the full variable domain is GAGVSQSPSNKVTEKGKDVELRCDPISGHTALYWYRQSLGQGLEFLIYFQGNSAPDKSGLPSDRFSAERTGGSVSTLTIQRTQQEDSAVYLCASSARDRGSNEQFFGPGTRLTVL.

The V and J genes are TRBV5-6 and TRBJ2-5, with 8 bases lining up with TRBD2. The V and J ends lost 4 bases and 4 bases, in that order; junction bases with no gene match: 9. The CDR3 consists of 15 residues. Germline CDR1 and CDR2: SGHDT and YYEEEE. Here the CDR3 reads CASSPGTSLSETQYF. For the CDR3, the DNA is TGTGCCAGCAGCCCCGGGACTAGTTTGTCAGAGACCCAGTACTTC.

The rearrangement links TRBV29-1 to TRBJ1-2; D call uncertain. V was shortened by 4 bases and J by 2 bases, with 8 bases between the two germline ends. The CDR3 runs to 12 residues. Germline V gene data show CDR1 as SQVTM and CDR2 as ANQGSEA. CDR3 residues: CSVVNSNYGYTF. In DNA, the CDR3 is TGCAGCGTTGTTAACAGCAACTATGGCTACACCTTC.

V gene TRBV13 combines with J gene TRBJ2-7; 8 bases line up with TRBD2. This CDR3 contains 14 residues. Germline assignment: CDR1 PRHDT and CDR2 FYEKMQ (reference sequence). V lost 4 bases to trimming and J lost 0 bases; unmatched junction nucleotides: 2. In DNA, the CDR3 is TGTGCCAGCAGCTCCCTAGCGGGCTCCTACGAGCAGTACTTC. Translation: CASSSLAGSYEQYF.

The chain employs TRBV5-1 and TRBJ2-1, with D perhaps TRBD2 (7 bases). CDR3 length equals 17 residues. Germline V gene lookup returns CDR1 SGHRS and CDR2 YFSETQ. Trimming took 3 bases from V and 0 from J, leaving 16 bases between them. CDR3 region: CASSWGGVTGSYNEQFF. The DNA of the CDR3 is TGCGCCAGCAGCTGGGGGGGGGTGACAGGCTCCTACAATGAGCAGTTCTTC.

To note about this clone: The same CDR3 is also encoded by other DNA sequences in this sample. The chain employs TRBV6-5 and TRBJ1-2, with D hard to call. Germline V gene lookup returns CDR1 MNHEY and CDR2 SVGAGI. V shed 0 bases and J shed 4 bases, with 6 bases lying between them. The length of the CDR3 is 13 residues. CDR3 nucleotide sequence: TGTGCCAGCAGTTACTCCTACAGCTATGGCTACACCTTC. This sequence encodes CASSYSYSYGYTF.

J is TRBJ2-5 and V is TRBV6-5; D might be TRBD2 (6 bases). V lost 6 bases to trimming and J lost 2 bases, with 13 bases between them. The CDR3 sequence is 14 residues long. CDR1 and CDR2 from the germline V gene are MNHEY and SVGAGI. CDR3 in DNA: TGTGCCAGCAGCCAAGGGACTTTTCAAGAGACCCAGTACTTC. It yields the protein CASSQGTFQETQYF.

This clone has a single count. Other DNA sequences within the sample encode an identical CDR3. The CDR3 region has the DNA TGTGCCAGCAGTGTGGGACAGAGGGGCACCGGGGAGCTGTTTTTT. This encodes CASSVGQRGTGELFF. The gene calls are TRBV2 and TRBJ2-2; 7 positions agree with TRBD1. This CDR3 has 15 amino acids. The V gene's germline CDR1 is SNHLY and CDR2 FYNNEI. J gave up 4 bases and V 4 bases, and 6 bases lay outside the gene matches. The variable domain in full, completed from reference TRBV2 and TRBJ2-2, reads EPEVTQTPSHQVTQMGQEVILRCVPISNHLYFYWYRQILGQKVEFLVSFYNNEISEKSEIFDDQFSVERPDGSNFTLKIRSTKLEDSAMYFCASSVGQRGTGELFFGEGSRLTVL.

V and J are TRBV2 and TRBJ2-5; D may be TRBD2 (7 bases). The CDR3 has 14 amino acids. Looked up from germline, CDR1 is SNHLY and CDR2 is FYNNEI. The germline V and J ends were trimmed by 4 bases and 3 bases, with 12 bases remaining between them. The CDR3 DNA is TGTGCCAGCAGTGTGGGGGGGCCCGAAGAGACCCAGTACTTC. Its translation: CASSVGGPEETQYF. The full variable domain, its missing parts supplied by reference TRBV2 and TRBJ2-5, is EPEVTQTPSHQVTQMGQEVILRCVPISNHLYFYWYRQILGQKVEFLVSFYNNEISEKSEIFDDQFSVERPDGSNFTLKIRSTKLEDSAMYFCASSVGGPEETQYFGPGTRLLVL.

Remarks on this clone: Other DNA sequences from this sample encode an identical CDR3 as well. The chain links TRBV5-1 to TRBJ2-3; 7 bases line up with TRBD1. The V segment lost 3 bases and the J segment 3 bases; nucleotides outside the gene matches: 7. CDR3 length: 15 amino acids. In germline, CDR1 is SGHRS, CDR2 YFSETQ. CDR3 in DNA: TGCGCCAGCAGCTCTACAGGGGACGGGACAGATACGCAGTATTTT. Translating it yields CASSSTGDGTDTQYF.

This clone came up a few times. The chain combines TRBV5-1 with TRBJ1-1; 9 nucleotides line up with TRBD1. Trimming removed 9 bases from V and 2 bases from J; junction bases left unmatched: 5. Germline CDR1 is SGHRS and CDR2 is YFSETQ. This CDR3 comprises 13 residues. The CDR3 loop is CATQGQGNTEAFF. The CDR3 nucleotides are TGCGCCACCCAGGGACAGGGAAACACTGAAGCTTTCTTT.

This clone came up a few times. The chain is built from TRBV6-5 and TRBJ2-5, with 8 bases matching TRBD2. Germline trimming cut 7 bases from V and 2 bases from J; bases unmatched to any gene: 3. Per the germline V gene, CDR1 is MNHEY and CDR2 is SVGAGI. This CDR3 spans 13 amino acids. CDR3 DNA sequence: TGTGCCAGCACAGCGGGGGAACAAGAGACCCAGTACTTC. It encodes CASTAGEQETQYF.